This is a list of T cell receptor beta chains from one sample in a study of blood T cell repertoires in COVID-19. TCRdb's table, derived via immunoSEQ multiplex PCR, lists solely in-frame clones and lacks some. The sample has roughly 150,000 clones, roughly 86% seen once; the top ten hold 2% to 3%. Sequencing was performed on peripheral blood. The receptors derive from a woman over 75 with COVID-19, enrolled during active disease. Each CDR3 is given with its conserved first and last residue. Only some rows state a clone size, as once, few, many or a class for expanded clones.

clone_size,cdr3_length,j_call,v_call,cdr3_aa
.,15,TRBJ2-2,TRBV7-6,CASSLGLAGAGELFF
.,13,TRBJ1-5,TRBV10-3,CAISQQGPQPQHF
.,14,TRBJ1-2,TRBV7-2,CASSIGTANYGYTF
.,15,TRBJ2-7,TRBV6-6,CASSYSGQGRYEQYF
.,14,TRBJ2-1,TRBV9,CASSDWDRGREQFF
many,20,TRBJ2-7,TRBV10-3,CAISVLPGQGAVGAAYEQYF
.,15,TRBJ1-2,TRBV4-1,CASSQEGGNNYGYTF
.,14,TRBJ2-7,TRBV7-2,CASSLDRSSYEQYF
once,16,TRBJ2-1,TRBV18,CASSRNGVGSYNEQFF
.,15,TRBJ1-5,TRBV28,CASRKQGMGNQPQHF
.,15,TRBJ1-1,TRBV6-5,CASSSSRGRNTEAFF
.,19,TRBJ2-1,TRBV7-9,CASSAQGILREVSYNEQFF
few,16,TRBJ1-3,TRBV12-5,CASGLALTSSGNTIYF
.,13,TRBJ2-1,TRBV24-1,CATSDAGMSEQFF
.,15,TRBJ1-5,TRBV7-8,CASSPPGGRNQPQHF
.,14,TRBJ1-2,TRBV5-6,CASSSGTGGYGYTF
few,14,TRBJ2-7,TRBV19,CASAPAGVSYEQYF
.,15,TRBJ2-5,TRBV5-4,CASTISADPGETQYF
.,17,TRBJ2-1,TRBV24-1,CATSDGEGLAVYNEQFF
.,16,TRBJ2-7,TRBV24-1,CATSETPGTGHYEQYF
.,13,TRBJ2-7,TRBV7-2,CASREGVLDEQYF
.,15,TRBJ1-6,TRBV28,CASSPALGENSPLHF
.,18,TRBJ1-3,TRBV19,CASSIGRTRASSGNTIYF
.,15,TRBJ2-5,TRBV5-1,CASSLSLGQQETQYF
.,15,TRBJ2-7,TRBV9,CASSVGTSGPYEQYF
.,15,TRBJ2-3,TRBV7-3,CASSTGLAGTDTQYF
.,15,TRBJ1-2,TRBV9,CASSVDSLARYGYTF
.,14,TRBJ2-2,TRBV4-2,CASSQGTIGGELFF
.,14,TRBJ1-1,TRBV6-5,CASNRPGQGTEAFF
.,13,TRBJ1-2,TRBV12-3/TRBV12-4,CASSYTGNYGYTF
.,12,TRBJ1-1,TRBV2,CASSPRGTEAFF
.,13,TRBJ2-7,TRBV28,CASVDYSSYEQYF
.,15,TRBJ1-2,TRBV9,CASSVGGQAIYGYTF
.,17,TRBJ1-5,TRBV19,CASSPRHRQSGNQPQHF
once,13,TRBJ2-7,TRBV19,CASSRLADYEQYF